This TCR beta chain was found in a study of blood T cell repertoires in COVID-19. Study context: From the United States, Italy and Spain came samples of acute and convalescent COVID-19. PBMCs, B-cell-depleted T cells, or T cells were the source of the cDNA or gDNA that made up the material.

Germline V lookup: CDR1 ENHRY, CDR2 SYGVKD. CDR3 size: 13 residues. V trimming: 4 bases; J trimming: 5 bases; junction bases outside the gene matches: 4. Per the study methods: Amplifying reference gene primers gave estimates of nucleated cell counts. Some clones are missing from TCRdb's copy, which holds only in-frame ones; the method was immunoSEQ multiplex PCR. Clone size and V and J calls were adopted from that table, with D and trimming inferred from the DNA. The table shows about 63,000 clones, with around 76% occurring only once. The sequenced sample was peripheral blood. The genes are TRBV10-3 and TRBJ1-2, with 7 bases identical to TRBD1. The sequence was obtained from an elderly woman with acute or convalescent COVID-19. DNA for the CDR3: TGTGCCATCAGTGTGGACAGGCTTTATGGCTACACCTTC. It encodes CAISVDRLYGYTF.